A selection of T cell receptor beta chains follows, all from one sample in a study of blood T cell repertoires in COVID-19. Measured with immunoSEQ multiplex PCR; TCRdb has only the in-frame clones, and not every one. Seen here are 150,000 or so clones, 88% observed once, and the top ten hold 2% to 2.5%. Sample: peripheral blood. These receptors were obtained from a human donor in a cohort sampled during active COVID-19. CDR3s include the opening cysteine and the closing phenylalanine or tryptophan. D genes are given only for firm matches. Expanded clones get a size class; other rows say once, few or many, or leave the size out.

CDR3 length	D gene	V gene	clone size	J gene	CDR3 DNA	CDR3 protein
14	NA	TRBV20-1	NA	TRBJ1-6	TGCAGTGCTAGTGTGCAGGGTGGTAATTCACCCCTCCACTTT	CSASVQGGNSPLHF
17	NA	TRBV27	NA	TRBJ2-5	TGTGCCAGCAGTTTATACTCCGTTGGGTCAGGGAGGGAGACCCAGTACTTC	CASSLYSVGSGRETQYF
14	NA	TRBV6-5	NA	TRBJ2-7	TGTGCCAGCAGTTACTCGACAGCCACCTACGAGCAGTACTTC	CASSYSTATYEQYF
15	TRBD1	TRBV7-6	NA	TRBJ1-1	TGTGCCAGCAGCCCCGGACAGGGTTTGAACACTGAAGCTTTCTTT	CASSPGQGLNTEAFF
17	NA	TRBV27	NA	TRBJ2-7	TGTGCCAGCAGTTTATCGGGATACAGGGTGGAGCGTTACGAGCAGTACTTC	CASSLSGYRVERYEQYF
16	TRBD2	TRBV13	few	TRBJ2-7	TGTGCCAGCAGCTACGGGACTAGCGGGGGGGGCTACGAGCAGTACTTC	CASSYGTSGGGYEQYF
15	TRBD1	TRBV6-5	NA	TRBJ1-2	TGTGCCAGCAGTTTCGCGGGACAGGTGACCTATGGCTACACCTTC	CASSFAGQVTYGYTF
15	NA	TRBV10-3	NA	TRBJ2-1	TGTGCCATCCAAGCAGACGGGAGCTCCTACAATGAGCAGTTCTTC	CAIQADGSSYNEQFF
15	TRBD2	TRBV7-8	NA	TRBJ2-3	TGTGCCAGCAGCGTAACTAGCGGGAGCACAGATACGCAGTATTTT	CASSVTSGSTDTQYF
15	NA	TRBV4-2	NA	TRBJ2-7	TGTGCCAGCAGCCCTCAAATGACTGGGTCCTACGAGCAGTACTTC	CASSPQMTGSYEQYF
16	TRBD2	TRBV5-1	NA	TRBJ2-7	TGCGCCAGCAGCCCACGTTCTAGCGGGGGAGGCGACGAGCAGTACTTC	CASSPRSSGGGDEQYF
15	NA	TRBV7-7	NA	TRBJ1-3	TGTGCTAGCAGCTTAGCGTACGGGACTGGAAACACCATATATTTT	CASSLAYGTGNTIYF
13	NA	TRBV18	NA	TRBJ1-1	TGTGCCAGCTCACCCAACAGTAAGACTGAAGCTTTCTTT	CASSPNSKTEAFF
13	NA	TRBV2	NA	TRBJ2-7	TGTGCCAGCAGTGTGGCGGGGCTCTACGAGCAGTACTTC	CASSVAGLYEQYF
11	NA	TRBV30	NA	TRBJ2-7	TGTGCCTGGAGTACGGGCTACGAGCAGTACTTC	CAWSTGYEQYF
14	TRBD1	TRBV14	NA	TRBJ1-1	TGTGCCAGCAGCCAAGATTGGGGGGGACAGGGGGCTTTCTTT	CASSQDWGGQGAFF
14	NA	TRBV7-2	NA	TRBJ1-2	TGTGCCAGCAGCTTAGGGGGCTCTATTGGTGGCTACACCTTC	CASSLGGSIGGYTF
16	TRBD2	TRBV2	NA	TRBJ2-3	TGTGCCAGCGGTCCGAATGCGGGAGGGCCCCCAGATACGCAGTATTTT	CASGPNAGGPPDTQYF
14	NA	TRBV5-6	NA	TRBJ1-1	TGTGCCAGCAGCCTTTACAGGGTGGTCTCTGAAGCTTTCTTT	CASSLYRVVSEAFF
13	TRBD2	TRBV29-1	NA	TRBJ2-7	TGCAGCGTTGAAGCTAGCGGGAGATACGAGCAGTACTTC	CSVEASGRYEQYF
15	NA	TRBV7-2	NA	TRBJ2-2	TGTGCCAGCAGCTTCTCCTCCTCTAACACCGGGGAGCTGTTTTTT	CASSFSSSNTGELFF
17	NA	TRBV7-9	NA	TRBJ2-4	TGTGCCAGCAGCTACTACGGGACAGCGGGAGCCAAAAACATTCAGTACTTC	CASSYYGTAGAKNIQYF
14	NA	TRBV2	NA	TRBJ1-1	TGTGCCAGCAACCCACAGGGTCCGAACACTGAAGCTTTCTTT	CASNPQGPNTEAFF
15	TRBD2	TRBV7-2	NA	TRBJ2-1	TGTGCCAGCAGCTTAGCTAGCGGGGGTTACAATGAGCAGTTCTTC	CASSLASGGYNEQFF
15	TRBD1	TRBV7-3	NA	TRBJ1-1	TGTGCCAGCAGCTCTCGGACAGGGGCTAGGGGAGAAGCTTTCTTT	CASSSRTGARGEAFF
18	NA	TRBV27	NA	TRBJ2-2	TGTGCCAGCAGTCTACAACCCTCGGACAGATACTACACCGGGGAGCTGTTTTTT	CASSLQPSDRYYTGELFF
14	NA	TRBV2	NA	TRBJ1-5	TGTGCCAGCAGTGCCGCGGTCGGGGGGCAGCCCCAGCATTTT	CASSAAVGGQPQHF
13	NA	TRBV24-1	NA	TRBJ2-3	TGTGCCACCAGTGAGCGGGTCACAGATACGCAGTATTTT	CATSERVTDTQYF
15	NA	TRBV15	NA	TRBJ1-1	TGTGCCACCAGCCCCGCGTCCGGGGGGAGGACTGAAGCTTTCTTT	CATSPASGGRTEAFF
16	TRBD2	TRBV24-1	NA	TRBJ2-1	TGTGCCACCAGTGCCCTGACTAGCGGTTCCTACAATGAGCAGTTCTTC	CATSALTSGSYNEQFF
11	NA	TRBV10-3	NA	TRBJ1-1	TGTGCCATCGGCGGCCGATCGGAAGCTTTCTTT	CAIGGRSEAFF
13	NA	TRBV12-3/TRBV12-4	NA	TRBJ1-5	TGTGCCAGCAGTTTGTCAGGAAATCAGCCCCAGCATTTT	CASSLSGNQPQHF
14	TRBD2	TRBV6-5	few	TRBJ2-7	TGTGCCAGCAGTCTCGGGACTAGCGACTACGAGCAGTACTTC	CASSLGTSDYEQYF
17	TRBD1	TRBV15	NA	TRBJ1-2	TGTGCCACCACTGAAAGCCCGGCCAGGGGGCGAAGCTATGGCTACACCTTC	CATTESPARGRSYGYTF
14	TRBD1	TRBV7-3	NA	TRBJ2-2	TGTGCCAGCAGGGACAGGGCGAACACCGGGGAGCTGTTTTTT	CASRDRANTGELFF
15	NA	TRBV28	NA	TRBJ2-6	TGTGCCAGCAGTTTTAGGGGCTCTGGGGCCAACGTCCTGACTTTC	CASSFRGSGANVLTF
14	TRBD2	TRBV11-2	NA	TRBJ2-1	TGTGCCAGCCTCGACGGGACTATCTACAATGAGCAGTTCTTC	CASLDGTIYNEQFF
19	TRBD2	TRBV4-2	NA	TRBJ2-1	TGTGCCAGCAGCCAAGATTACGGTCTAGCGGGGAACTCCTACAATGAGCAGTTCTTC	CASSQDYGLAGNSYNEQFF
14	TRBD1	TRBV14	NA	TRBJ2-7	TGTGCCAGCAGCCAGGGACAGGAGAGTTACGAGCAGTACTTC	CASSQGQESYEQYF
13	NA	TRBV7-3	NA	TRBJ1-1	TGTGCCAGCAGCCTACAGGAGAACACTGAAGCTTTCTTT	CASSLQENTEAFF
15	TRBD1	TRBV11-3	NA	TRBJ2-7	TGTGCCAGCAGCTTAACGGGACAGGGAGTTGAAGAGCAGTACTTC	CASSLTGQGVEEQYF
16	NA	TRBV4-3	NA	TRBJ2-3	TGCGCCAGCAGCCAAGTTGCTGCCACTAGCACAGATACGCAGTATTTT	CASSQVAATSTDTQYF
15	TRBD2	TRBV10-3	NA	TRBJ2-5	TGTGCCATCAGTGGGGGACTAGCGGCCCAAGAGACCCAGTACTTC	CAISGGLAAQETQYF
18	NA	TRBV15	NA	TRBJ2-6	TGTGCCACCAGCAGAGATCATAGTGTAATTTCTGGGGCCAACGTCCTGACTTTC	CATSRDHSVISGANVLTF
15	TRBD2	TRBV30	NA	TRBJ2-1	TGTGCCTGGAGTGTAGGCCTAGCGGGAGTTCATGAGCAGTTCTTC	CAWSVGLAGVHEQFF
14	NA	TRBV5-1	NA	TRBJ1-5	TGCGCCAGCAGCCCTGACAGTTACAATCAGCCCCAGCATTTT	CASSPDSYNQPQHF
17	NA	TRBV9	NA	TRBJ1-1	TGTGCCAGCAGCCCCAAAGAGCAGGCCAGCATGAACACTGAAGCTTTCTTT	CASSPKEQASMNTEAFF
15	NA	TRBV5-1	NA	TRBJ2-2	TGCGCCAGCAGCTTGCCAGGAACGAACACCGGGGAGCTGTTTTTT	CASSLPGTNTGELFF
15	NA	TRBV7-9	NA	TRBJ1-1	TGTGCCAGCAGCTTAGTTCTGGGGCTGAACACTGAAGCTTTCTTT	CASSLVLGLNTEAFF
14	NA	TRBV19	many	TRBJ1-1	TGTGCCAGTAGTATCGGAGGGGTGAACACTGAAGCTTTCTTT	CASSIGGVNTEAFF
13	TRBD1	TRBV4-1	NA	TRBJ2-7	TGCGCCAGCAGCCAGAGGACAGGATACGAGCAGTACTTC	CASSQRTGYEQYF
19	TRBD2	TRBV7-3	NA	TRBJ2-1	TGTGCCAGCAGCCTAGGACTAGCGGGAGGGTATAGCTCCTACAATGAGCAGTTCTTC	CASSLGLAGGYSSYNEQFF
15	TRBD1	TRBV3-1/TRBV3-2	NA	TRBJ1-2	TGTGCCAGCAGCCAAGCGACAGGGGTGACTTATGGCTACACCTTC	CASSQATGVTYGYTF
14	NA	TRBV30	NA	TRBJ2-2	TGTGCCTGGAGTAGGGGAAGAACGACCGGGGAGCTGTTTTTT	CAWSRGRTTGELFF
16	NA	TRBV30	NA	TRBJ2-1	TGTGCCTGGACGAGTATGGGAGCCACTAAGTACAATGAGCAGTTCTTC	CAWTSMGATKYNEQFF
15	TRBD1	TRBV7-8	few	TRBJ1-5	TGTGCCAGCAGCCCCGGAACAGGGGTCAATCAGCCCCAGCATTTT	CASSPGTGVNQPQHF
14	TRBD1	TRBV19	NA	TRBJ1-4	TGTGCCAGTAGATACAGGGGGCAGAATGAAAAACTGTTTTTT	CASRYRGQNEKLFF
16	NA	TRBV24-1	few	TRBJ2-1	TGTGCCACCAGTGATTTGGGGGGGACCGGACACAATGAGCAGTTCTTC	CATSDLGGTGHNEQFF
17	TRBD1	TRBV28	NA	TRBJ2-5	TGTGCCAGCAGTTTATTGGGGTACAGGGGACCACAAGAGACCCAGTACTTC	CASSLLGYRGPQETQYF
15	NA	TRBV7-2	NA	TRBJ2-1	TGTGCCAGCAGCTTAGCGGGGGGACCTTACAATGAGCAGTTCTTC	CASSLAGGPYNEQFF